This T cell receptor beta chain was documented in a study of blood T cell repertoires in COVID-19. Study context: PBMCs, B-cell-depleted T cells, or T cells were the source of the cDNA or gDNA that made up the material.

This clone was detected only a few times. This CDR3 is 16 amino acids long. The V gene end was trimmed by 4 bases and the J gene end by 2 bases; junction bases not matched to a gene: 7. CDR1 and CDR2 (germline): SEHNR, FQNEAQ (reference sequence). Some clones are missing from TCRdb's copy, which holds only in-frame ones; the method was immunoSEQ multiplex PCR. This table has some 300,000 clones, over 90% appearing once. Participants came from roughly 23 US areas, aged about 18 to 89 years. Which cohort a participant joined came from the clinical history participants gave. In the 2 weeks before study entry, exposed participants met a COVID-19 case, which was PCR-confirmed or clinician-diagnosed.

The genes are TRBV7-9 and TRBJ1-3; 8 nucleotides agree with TRBD1. The source material was PBMCs or T cells enriched from blood (not recorded which). The receptor comes from a woman aged 25 to 39 who had been exposed to COVID-19. In DNA form, the CDR3 reads TGTGCCAGCAGCTCTCCGGAGGACAGGGCTGGAAACACCATATATTTT. It specifies CASSSPEDRAGNTIYF.